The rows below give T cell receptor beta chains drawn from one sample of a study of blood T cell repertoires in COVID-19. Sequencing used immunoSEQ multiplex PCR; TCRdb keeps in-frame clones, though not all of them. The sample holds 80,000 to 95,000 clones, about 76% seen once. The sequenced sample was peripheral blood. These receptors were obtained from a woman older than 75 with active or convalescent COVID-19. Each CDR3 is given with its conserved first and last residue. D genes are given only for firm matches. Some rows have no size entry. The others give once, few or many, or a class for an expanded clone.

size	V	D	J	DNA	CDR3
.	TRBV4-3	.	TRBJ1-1	TGCGCCAGCAGCCAAGCAGAGACAGTCATGAACACTGAAGCTTTCTTT	CASSQAETVMNTEAFF
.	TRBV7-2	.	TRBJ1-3	TGTGCCAGCAGCCCCTATCGAAGCTCTGGAAACACCATATATTTT	CASSPYRSSGNTIYF
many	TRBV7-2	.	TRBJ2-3	TGTGCCAGCAGCTTAATAGCGTCCGCCGGGACAGATACGCAGTATTTT	CASSLIASAGTDTQYF
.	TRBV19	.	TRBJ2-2	TGTGCCAGTAGTCCCCGGCAGGGGATCGGGGAGCTGTTTTTT	CASSPRQGIGELFF
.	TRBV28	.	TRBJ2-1	TGTGCCACCAGGAAGCGCCGACTAGTTCCGGAGCAGTTCTTC	CATRKRRLVPEQFF
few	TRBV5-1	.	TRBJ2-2	TGCGCCAGCAGCTCTACAGGGATCGGGGAGCTGTTTTTT	CASSSTGIGELFF
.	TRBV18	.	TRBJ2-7	TGTGCCAGCTCACCAGAGCTAGGCGAGCAGTACTTC	CASSPELGEQYF
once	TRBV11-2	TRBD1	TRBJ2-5	TGTGCCAGCTCCATCGGGGACAGGTGGGGTCAAGAGACCCAGTACTTC	CASSIGDRWGQETQYF
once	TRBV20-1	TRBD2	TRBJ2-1	TGCAGTGCTAGTAGCGGGTACAATGAGCAGTTCTTC	CSASSGYNEQFF
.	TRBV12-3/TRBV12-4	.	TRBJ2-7	TGTGCCAGCAGTTCAACGAGCTCCTACGAGCAGTACTTC	CASSSTSSYEQYF
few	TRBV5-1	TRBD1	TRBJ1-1	TGCGCCAGCGGCCGGACAGGGGTAATGAACACTGAAGCTTTCTTT	CASGRTGVMNTEAFF
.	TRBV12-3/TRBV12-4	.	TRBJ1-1	TGTGCCAGCAGTTTAGCTCGATGGGGGCAAGCTTTCTTT	CASSLARWGQAFF
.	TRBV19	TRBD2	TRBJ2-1	TGTGCCAGTAGTACCCGACTAGCGGGGGGGATAAATGAGCAGTTCTTC	CASSTRLAGGINEQFF
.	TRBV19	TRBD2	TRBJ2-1	TGTGCCAGTAGTCCCCCCGCCGGGCGGGGGGCGTACAATGAGCAGTTCTTC	CASSPPAGRGAYNEQFF
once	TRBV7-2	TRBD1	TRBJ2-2	TGTGCCAGCGCCTGGACCGGGACAGGGGGTATCGGGGAGCTGTTTTTT	CASAWTGTGGIGELFF
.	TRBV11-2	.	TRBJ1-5	TGTGCCAGCAGCCGGGGCAATCAGCCCCAGCATTTT	CASSRGNQPQHF
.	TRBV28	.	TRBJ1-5	TGTGCCAGCAGTGCGGGACCACCAAATCAGCCCCAGCATTTT	CASSAGPPNQPQHF
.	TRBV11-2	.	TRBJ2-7	TGTGCCAGCAGCTTTCCCAGCGGTGCCCCTACCTACGAGCAGTACTTC	CASSFPSGAPTYEQYF
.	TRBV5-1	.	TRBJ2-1	TGCGCCAGCAGCTTGGCCCTGGGCAGGGTATCCTACAATGAGCAGTTCTTC	CASSLALGRVSYNEQFF
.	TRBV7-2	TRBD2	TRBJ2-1	TGTGCCAGCAGCTTTAGCGGGGGCTCCTACAATGAGCAGTTCTTC	CASSFSGGSYNEQFF
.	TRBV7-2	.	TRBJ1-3	TGTGCCAGCAGCTTAGTTCAGGGTGCTGGAAACACCATATATTTT	CASSLVQGAGNTIYF
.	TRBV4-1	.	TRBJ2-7	TGCGCCAGCAGCTCCGTAGCTCGGGGGTCTCCCGAGCAGTACTTC	CASSSVARGSPEQYF
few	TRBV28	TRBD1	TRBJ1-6	TGTGCCAGCACGGGACAGTTGGGGCTCCTGGGTAATTCACCCCTCCACTTT	CASTGQLGLLGNSPLHF
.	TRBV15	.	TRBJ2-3	TGTGCCACCAGCAGAGATCCTCACTCTAGCACAGATACGCAGTATTTT	CATSRDPHSSTDTQYF
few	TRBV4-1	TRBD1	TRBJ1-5	TGCGCCAGCAGCCCCTCCTGGACAGGGGTCCATCAGCCCCAGCATTTT	CASSPSWTGVHQPQHF
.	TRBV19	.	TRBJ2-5	TGTGCCAGTAGTACCTCCCTCCAAGAGACCCAGTACTTC	CASSTSLQETQYF
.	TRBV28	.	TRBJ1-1	TGTGCCAGCAGTGCCCCACGGGGTGGGGACACTGAAGCTTTCTTT	CASSAPRGGDTEAFF
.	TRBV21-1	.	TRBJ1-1	TGTGCCAGCAGAATTACAATTCGCACTGAAGCTTTCTTT	CASRITIRTEAFF
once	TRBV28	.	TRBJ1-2	TGTGCCAGCACCCTCGGAGGGGTGGGCTACACCTTC	CASTLGGVGYTF
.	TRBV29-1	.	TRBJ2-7	TGCAGCGTTGAAGTCGAGTACGAGCAGTACTTC	CSVEVEYEQYF
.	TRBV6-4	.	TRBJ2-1	TGTGCCAGCAGTGATTTGGGAGACAATGAGCAGTTCTTC	CASSDLGDNEQFF
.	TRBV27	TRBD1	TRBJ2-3	TGTGCCAGCAGGAGAACAGGGGGCACAGATACGCAGTATTTT	CASRRTGGTDTQYF
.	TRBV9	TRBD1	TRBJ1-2	TGTGCCAGCAGCGTAGGGATTGGGGACAGGGGTGTCTATGGCTACACCTTC	CASSVGIGDRGVYGYTF
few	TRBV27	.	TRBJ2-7	TGTGCCAGCAGAGGGGACTCCTCTTACGAGCAGTACTTC	CASRGDSSYEQYF
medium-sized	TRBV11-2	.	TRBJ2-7	TGTGCCAGCAGCTTAGGTGCGGGATCCTACGAGCAGTACTTC	CASSLGAGSYEQYF
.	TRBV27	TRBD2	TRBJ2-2	TGTGCCAGCACCCGGGGGGAGTTCACCGGGGAGCTGTTTTTT	CASTRGEFTGELFF
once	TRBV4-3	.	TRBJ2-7	TGCGCCAGCAGCCAAGGGTTACACTACGAGCAGTACTTC	CASSQGLHYEQYF
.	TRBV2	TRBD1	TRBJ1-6	TGTGCCAGCCTCCGGGACAGGGGAGGATCACCCCTCCACTTT	CASLRDRGGSPLHF
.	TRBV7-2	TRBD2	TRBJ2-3	TGTGCCAGCAGCCGGACTAGCGGGGCCTCCGATACGCAGTATTTT	CASSRTSGASDTQYF
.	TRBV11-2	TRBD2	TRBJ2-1	TGTGCCAGCAGCTTAATGGCTAGCGGGGGCTACAATGAGCAGTTCTTC	CASSLMASGGYNEQFF
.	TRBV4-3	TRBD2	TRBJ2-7	TGCGCCAGCAGCCAAGACGGGACCGGGACTAGCGGCGAGCAGTACTTC	CASSQDGTGTSGEQYF
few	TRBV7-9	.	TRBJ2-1	TGTGCCAGCAGCTCCGAGACTAGGGCCCATTTGGAGGAGCAGTTCTTC	CASSSETRAHLEEQFF
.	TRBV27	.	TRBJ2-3	TGTGCCAGCAGTTCCCACTGGAGCGATACGCAGTATTTT	CASSSHWSDTQYF
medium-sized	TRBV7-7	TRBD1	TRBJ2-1	TGTGCTAGCAGCGCGGGACAGGGGGCGCGCAATGAGCAGTTCTTC	CASSAGQGARNEQFF
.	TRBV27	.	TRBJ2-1	TGTGCCAGCACCAAGACTACCTTTAACAATGAGCAGTTCTTC	CASTKTTFNNEQFF